One sample yielded the 16 T cell receptor beta chains listed below, sequenced in a study of T cell responses to AZD1222 COVID-19 vaccine. Measured with immunoSEQ multiplex PCR; TCRdb has only the in-frame clones, and not every one. The table records roughly 190,000 clones, around 90% of them present only once. The sample in question was peripheral blood, obtained 28 days after the second dose of the MenACWY control vaccine. The receptors shown here come from an adult who received the MenACWY meningococcal vaccine as a control.

V is TRBV9 and J is TRBJ1-6; D uncertain. The CDR3 covers 14 residues. Trimming pared 2 bases from V and 4 bases from J, leaving 7 bases between. Looked up from germline, CDR1 is SGDLS and CDR2 is YYNGEE. The CDR3 DNA reads TGTGCCAGCAGCGTGGGCCAGTATAATTCACCCCTCCACTTT. This gives the protein CASSVGQYNSPLHF.

The V call is TRBV15, the J call TRBJ2-3; tentatively, D is TRBD2 (5 bases). This CDR3 is 20 amino acids long. V was shortened by 3 bases and J by 3 bases, with 28 bases between the two germline ends. Germline V gene lookup returns CDR1 LNHNV and CDR2 YYDKDF (reference sequence). CDR3 nucleotides: TGTGCCACCAGCAGTGGCCTCCCGTTAAGACTCAGCGGTCGTACAGATACGCAGTATTTT. Translation: CATSSGLPLRLSGRTDTQYF.

The chain recombines TRBV30 with TRBJ2-5, with a possible D match to TRBD1 (8 bases). V lost 5 bases and J 5 bases, leaving 18 bases between the germline ends. This CDR3 has 14 residues. The germline CDR1 and CDR2 sequences are GTSNPN and SVGIG (reference sequence). The CDR3 is CAWVPHRGGETQYF. In DNA, the CDR3 is TGTGCCTGGGTACCACACAGGGGGGGGGAGACCCAGTACTTC.

This clone was observed a handful of times. The genes are TRBV14 and TRBJ1-1; D unresolved. Trimming took off 0 bases at V and 6 bases at J, with 8 bases between the two ends. The CDR3 spans 13 residues. CDR1 SGHDN and CDR2 FVKESK come from the germline V gene. The CDR3 reads CASSQDPRPEAFF. The CDR3 DNA reads as TGTGCCAGCAGCCAAGATCCCAGGCCTGAAGCTTTCTTT. The full variable domain, rest sourced from reference TRBV14 and TRBJ1-1, is EAGVTQFPSHSVIEKGQTVTLRCDPISGHDNLYWYRRVMGKEIKFLLHFVKESKQDESGMPNNRFLAERTGGTYSTLKVQPAELEDSGVYFCASSQDPRPEAFFGQGTRLTVV.

The chain uses TRBV27 and TRBJ2-7; 7 positions agree with TRBD2. Per germline, CDR1 MNHEY and CDR2 SMNVEV (reference sequence). This CDR3 comprises 14 residues. The trim removed 4 bases at V and 2 bases at J, leaving 5 bases unmatched. The CDR3 DNA sequence: TGTGCCAGCAGTTCCCTAGCGGCCACCTACGAGCAGTACTTC. It is translated as CASSSLAATYEQYF.

This chain joins TRBV11-2 and TRBJ2-1; D is unresolved. CDR3 size: 13 residues. The germline V gene has CDR1 SGHAT and CDR2 FQNNGV. Trimming stripped 0 bases from V and 7 bases from J, with 7 bases between. The CDR3 sequence is CASSLDRPNEQFF. CDR3 nucleotides: TGTGCCAGCAGCTTAGATCGTCCGAATGAGCAGTTCTTC.

This clone has a single count. V usage is TRBV30 and J usage is TRBJ1-5; the match to TRBD1 covers 9 bases. CDR3 length equals 15 residues. Trimming at V came to 4 bases and at J to 0 bases, leaving 4 bases not matched to a gene. The germline V gene encodes CDR1 GTSNPN and CDR2 SVGIG (reference sequence). For the CDR3, the DNA is TGTGCCTGGAACGGACAGGGGTATAGCAATCAGCCCCAGCATTTT. Protein sequence: CAWNGQGYSNQPQHF.

V gene TRBV12-5 combines with J gene TRBJ1-3; 8 positions match TRBD1. The germline CDR1 and CDR2 sequences are LGHNT and FRNRAP. This CDR3 has 15 amino acids. J gave up 2 bases and V 1 base, and 1 base lay outside the gene matches. The CDR3 loop reads CASGLGTGPGNTIYF. The CDR3 DNA is TGTGCTAGTGGTTTGGGGACAGGGCCTGGAAACACCATATATTTT. Filled out from reference TRBV12-5 and TRBJ1-3, the complete variable domain reads DARVTQTPRHKVTEMGQEVTMRCQPILGHNTVFWYRQTMMQGLELLAYFRNRAPLDDSGMPKDRFSAEMPDATLATLKIQPSEPRDSAVYFCASGLGTGPGNTIYFGEGSWLTVV.

The CDR3 spells CASSESGTYGYTF. In nucleotides, the CDR3 is TGCGCCAGCAGTGAGTCAGGGACCTATGGCTACACCTTC. This rearrangement joins TRBV10-1 to TRBJ1-2; a weak D match, TRBD1 (5 bases). Germline V gene data show CDR1 as WNHNN and CDR2 as SYGVQD (reference sequence). This CDR3 contains 13 residues. Trimming removed 0 bases at V and 4 bases at J, with 6 bases between.

The rearrangement links TRBV7-2 to TRBJ1-1, with D hard to call. CDR3 length: 16 residues. The V gene lost 1 base and the J gene lost 5 bases, with 17 bases spanning the gap. Germline CDR1 and CDR2: SGHTA and FQGNSA. The CDR3 sequence: CASSLVGAGLGTEAFF. CDR3 coding DNA: TGTGCCAGCAGCTTAGTGGGTGCCGGTTTAGGGACTGAAGCTTTCTTT.

The chain uses TRBV27 and TRBJ1-1; TRBD1 might be the D (6 bases). The V end was cut by 6 bases, the J end by 1 base, with 21 bases between. Per the germline V gene, CDR1 is MNHEY and CDR2 is SMNVEV (reference sequence). The CDR3 has 17 residues. CDR3 region: CASSHGIGGAGNTEAFF. CDR3 DNA: TGTGCCAGCAGCCACGGAATTGGGGGGGCTGGGAACACTGAAGCTTTCTTT.

In its sample, this clone was seen once. This chain uses TRBV27 with TRBJ2-1, with TRBD1 matching 7 bases. Germline V gene data show CDR1 as MNHEY and CDR2 as SMNVEV (reference sequence). The CDR3 sequence is 14 residues long. V trimming: 4 bases; J trimming: 2 bases; junction bases outside the gene matches: 2. CDR3 protein: CASSSQGAYNEQFF. Here the CDR3 DNA reads TGTGCCAGCAGTTCGCAGGGGGCCTACAATGAGCAGTTCTTC.

This chain connects TRBV15 to TRBJ2-7; D not resolved. Trimming took 0 bases from V and 3 from J, leaving 3 bases between them. Germline assignment: CDR1 LNHNV and CDR2 YYDKDF (reference sequence). This CDR3 has 12 residues. The CDR3 DNA reads TGTGCCACCAGCAGAGACGACTACGAGCAGTACTTC. It specifies CATSRDDYEQYF.

The count of this clone is one. The chain employs TRBV29-1 and TRBJ2-7; the D is unclear. This CDR3 has 14 residues. Between the trimmed V and J ends, which lost 5 bases and 0 bases, there was a span of 14 bases. The V gene's germline CDR1 is SQVTM and CDR2 ANQGSEA. The CDR3 bases are TGCAGCGTTCTATCCCGCCGGAACTCCTACGAGCAGTACTTC. It is translated as CSVLSRRNSYEQYF.

The J gene is TRBJ2-1, the V gene TRBV7-6; TRBD2 matches 7 bases. Germline assignment: CDR1 SGHVS and CDR2 FNYEAQ. V lost 2 bases and J lost 10; bases outside the gene matches: 14. The CDR3 has 16 residues. CDR3 nucleotide sequence: TGTGCCAGCAGCTTACCGGCGGGAGTGTCTGTTGACGAGCAGTTCTTC. The encoded protein is CASSLPAGVSVDEQFF.

V usage is TRBV29-1 and J usage is TRBJ2-7; tentative D call: TRBD1 (6 bases). This CDR3 is 13 amino acids long. The V end lost 6 bases, the J end lost 2 bases, and 14 bases lay between the germline ends. Germline V lookup: CDR1 SQVTM, CDR2 ANQGSEA. CDR3 in amino acids: CSVILDRTYEQYF. The CDR3 DNA reads as TGCAGCGTCATATTAGACAGGACCTACGAGCAGTACTTC.